This T cell receptor beta chain was sequenced during a study of graft-versus-host responses after intestinal transplantation. Across the study: All recipients were given anti-thymocyte globulin induction, and tacrolimus and steroids were then administered for roughly three years.

To note about this clone: Its specificity is not known.

Germline CDR1 is LNHDA and CDR2 is SQIVND (reference sequence). V dropped 5 bases and J dropped 3; count of bases not matched to a gene: 7. There are 15 residues in the CDR3. General study results and limits: Levels of circulating GvH clones at their peak were associated with early post-transplant HvG declines. GvH clones were found in recipient marrow; some appeared first in ileum or blood.

Clones were read by immunoSEQ multiplex PCR, and TCRdb kept only the in-frame ones, dropping some. The sample has about 90,000 clones; roughly 90% are singletons. The sequence was collected from a human donor who received an intestinal transplant. The V and J genes are TRBV19 and TRBJ1-5, with 7 bases that match TRBD1. Sequences were derived from unstimulated CD4+ T cells sorted from spleen or lymph node cells, sampled before intestinal transplant. CDR3 sequence: CASSSGQRVNQPQHF. CDR3 sequence (DNA): TGTGCCAGTAGTTCGGGACAGCGGGTCAATCAGCCCCAGCATTTT. The full variable domain, completed using reference TRBV19 and TRBJ1-5, is DGGITQSPKYLFRKEGQNVTLSCEQNLNHDAMYWYRQDPGQGLRLIYYSQIVNDFQKGDIAEGYSVSREKKESFPLTVTSAQKNPTAFYLCASSSGQRVNQPQHFGDGTRLSIL.